The 32 T cell receptor beta chains in this list originate from one sample, sequenced in a study of human T cells and chemical hapten exposure. TCRdb itself ran the RACE reads through MiXCR, one entry per CDR3 protein. The data hold around 380,000 distinct CDR3 sequences, with 4.5% to 7% observed a single time. The time point here: pre-sensitization, week 0. The treatment is: therapeutic diphenylcyclopropenone sensitization with weekly scalp DPC. The specimen was whole blood, collected in connection with sensitization to the hapten diphenylcyclopropenone (DPC). The receptors were gathered from a woman under 30 with alopecia areata. Some clones in this sample may be carry-over from other donors' samples.

This clonotype came up a few times. The V call is TRBV4-3, the J call TRBJ2-6, with D unresolved. This CDR3 has 20 residues. CDR1 LGHNA and CDR2 YSLEER come from the germline V gene. The V end lost 4 bases, the J end lost 0 bases, and 22 bases lay between the germline ends. The CDR3 protein is CASSPEIDTSPFSGANVLTF. The CDR3 DNA reads TGCGCCAGCAGCCCCGAGATTGATACAAGTCCGTTCTCTGGGGCCAACGTCCTGACTTTC.

This clonotype was detected only a few times. The chain has TRBV12-3 or TRBV12-4 and TRBJ1-2; D is possibly TRBD1 (5 bases). Trimming cost V 9 bases and J 6 bases, with 17 bases left between them. The CDR3 sequence is 13 residues long. CDR3 sequence: CASTGGTEDGYTF. CDR3 nucleotide sequence: TGTGCCAGTACGGGGGGGACCGAAGATGGCTACACCTTC.

This clonotype has ten or more counts. V and J are TRBV13 and TRBJ2-5; 13 bases agree with TRBD2. This CDR3 spans 18 amino acids. CDR1 PRHDT and CDR2 FYEKMQ come from the germline V gene (reference sequence). Trimming took 5 bases from V and 1 from J; bases not matched to a gene: 10. The CDR3 sequence: CASSPEGTSGAVQETQYF. CDR3 DNA: TGTGCCAGCAGCCCGGAGGGGACTAGCGGGGCGGTCCAAGAGACCCAGTACTTC.

This clonotype was detected a few times. The V call is TRBV10-3, the J call TRBJ2-5; tentatively, D is TRBD1 or TRBD2 (6 bases each). CDR3 length equals 14 residues. Germline V lookup: CDR1 ENHRY, CDR2 SYGVKD. V lost 3 bases and J 5 bases, leaving 13 bases between the germline ends. The CDR3 region has the DNA TGTGCCATCAGTGAAGGTCGGGGGCAGGAGACCCAGTACTTC. Protein: CAISEGRGQETQYF.

This clonotype was counted many times. This sequence joins TRBV12-3 or TRBV12-4 and TRBJ1-5; 10 positions match TRBD1. V lost 1 base to trimming and J lost 3 bases; unmatched junction nucleotides: 3. This CDR3 comprises 16 residues. The CDR3 DNA sequence: TGTGCCAGCAGTTTAGGACAGGGGGCCTTCAATCAGCCCCAGCATTTT. Translating it yields CASSLGQGAFNQPQHF.

This clonotype showed up many times. The chain combines TRBV18 with TRBJ1-1, with a weak D call TRBD1 (5 bases). CDR1 is KGHSH and CDR2 is LQKENI in the germline V gene. Trimming shortened V by 1 base and J by 5 bases, and 14 bases separated the two germline ends. CDR3 length: 15 amino acids. In nucleotides, the CDR3 is TGTGCCAGCTCACCACGGGACGGATCCTTGACTGAAGCTTTCTTT. As protein: CASSPRDGSLTEAFF.

This clonotype was detected a few times. The chain combines TRBV27 with TRBJ2-7, with 9 bases lining up with TRBD1. Losses at the gene ends were 3 bases for V and 0 bases for J; bases not matched to a gene: 3. The germline gives CDR1 MNHEY, CDR2 SMNVEV (reference sequence). The CDR3 sequence is 15 residues long. The DNA for the CDR3 is TGTGCCAGCAGTTTTACAGGGGGCGCCTCCTACGAGCAGTACTTC. It is translated as CASSFTGGASYEQYF.

The V gene is TRBV7-2, the J gene TRBJ2-1, with D maybe TRBD1 (5 bases). V was trimmed by 1 base and J by 0 bases, leaving 13 bases between them. This CDR3 region has 17 residues. In germline, CDR1 is SGHTA, CDR2 FQGNSA. CDR3: CASSLGSGSSSYNEQFF. CDR3 sequence (DNA): TGTGCCAGCAGCTTAGGTTCAGGGTCTAGCTCCTACAATGAGCAGTTCTTC.

This clonotype was recorded many times. V and J are TRBV7-2 and TRBJ2-3; D unresolved. V lost 4 bases and J 4 bases, leaving 6 bases between the germline ends. Germline V gene data show CDR1 as SGHTA and CDR2 as FQGNSA. The CDR3 runs 12 residues. This CDR3 is CASSYEPDTQYF. The DNA of the CDR3 is TGTGCCAGCAGCTACGAGCCAGATACGCAGTATTTT.

In this sample, this clonotype turned up many times. The rearrangement uses TRBV2 and TRBJ1-6; D unresolved. Germline assignment: CDR1 SNHLY and CDR2 FYNNEI. The CDR3 is made up of 13 amino acids. Trimming shortened V by 4 bases and J by 11 bases, and 12 bases separated the two germline ends. The CDR3 loop reads CASSVTGYTPLHF. The CDR3, as DNA: TGTGCCAGCAGTGTTACGGGTTACACACCCCTCCACTTT.

This clonotype was recorded at least ten times. CDR3 in DNA: TGCAGTGCTGGGAATTCGAACACTGAAGCTTTCTTT. Translating it yields CSAGNSNTEAFF. This chain uses TRBV20-1 with TRBJ1-1, with D unresolved. This CDR3 contains 12 residues. Trimming took off 5 bases at V and 1 base at J, with 8 bases between the two ends. CDR1 DFQATT and CDR2 SNEGSKA come from the germline V gene (reference sequence).

The J gene is TRBJ2-1, the V gene TRBV5-1, with 7 bases identical to TRBD2. This CDR3 spans 18 amino acids. V shed 1 base, J shed 2 bases, and the junction held 12 bases outside the gene matches. Looked up from germline, CDR1 is SGHRS and CDR2 is YFSETQ. CDR3 in DNA: TGCGCCAGCAGCTTGTACACGGGGGGACTCACTACCTACAATGAGCAGTTCTTC. Protein product: CASSLYTGGLTTYNEQFF.

This clonotype was observed a few times. The chain employs TRBV11-2 and TRBJ1-1; 7 bases agree with TRBD1. This CDR3 has 16 residues. The germline V gene encodes CDR1 SGHAT and CDR2 FQNNGV. Trimming cost V 1 base and J 5 bases; bases outside gene matches: 10. For the CDR3, the DNA is TGTGCCAGCAGCTTAGCCCGACAGGGTGCGGGGACTGAAGCTTTCTTT. It is translated as CASSLARQGAGTEAFF. Full variable domain (rest looked up from reference TRBV11-2 and TRBJ1-1): EAGVAQSPRYKIIEKRQSVAFWCNPISGHATLYWYQQILGQGPKLLIQFQNNGVVDDSQLPKDRFSAERLKGVDSTLKIQPAKLEDSAVYLCASSLARQGAGTEAFFGQGTRLTVV.

The chain combines TRBV7-3 with TRBJ2-1; 7 nucleotides line up with TRBD2. With 4 bases clipped from V and 5 bases from J, the junction kept 11 bases outside the gene matches. Per germline, CDR1 SGHTA and CDR2 FQGTGA. This CDR3 region has 16 residues. CDR3 loop: CASSSSTGGSNNEQFF. The CDR3 region has the DNA TGTGCCAGCAGCTCCTCTACCGGGGGGAGCAACAATGAGCAGTTCTTC.

The V call is TRBV3-1, the J call TRBJ2-7, with 13 positions matching TRBD2. Germline V gives CDR1 LGHDT, CDR2 YNNKEL (reference sequence). The J segment lost 1 base and the V segment lost 3 bases, leaving 6 bases of the junction unmatched. This CDR3 is 17 amino acids long. The CDR3 region is CASSHPLGLAGSYEQYF. CDR3 coding DNA: TGTGCCAGCAGCCATCCGTTGGGACTAGCGGGGTCCTACGAGCAGTACTTC.

This clonotype has a count of ten or more. This chain joins TRBV28 and TRBJ2-1; D remains unclear. The CDR3 consists of 11 residues. Trimming pared 4 bases from V and 11 bases from J, leaving 9 bases between. Germline CDR1 and CDR2: MDHEN and SYDVKM. CDR3 sequence (DNA): TGTGCCAGCAGTTCGACGGGCCAGCAGTTCTTC. Its translation is CASSSTGQQFF.

This clonotype was counted at least ten times. V and J are TRBV12-3 or TRBV12-4 and TRBJ1-2; 12 bases match TRBD1. The CDR3 has 13 amino acids. V lost 6 bases, J lost 7 bases, and 3 bases stayed unmatched. DNA of the CDR3: TGTGCCAGCAGAGGGACAGGGGGCACTGGCTACACCTTC. Residues: CASRGTGGTGYTF.

The chain carries TRBV6-5 and TRBJ1-4; D call uncertain. The V gene's germline CDR1 is MNHEY and CDR2 SVGAGI. This CDR3 contains 16 residues. Trimming removed 0 bases at V and 5 bases at J, with 13 bases between. CDR3 nucleotide sequence: TGTGCCAGCAGTTACTCAGACGGGCGCAGGAATGAAAAACTGTTTTTT. It encodes CASSYSDGRRNEKLFF.

This clonotype was seen only a few times. This chain links TRBV29-1 with TRBJ2-1, with 7 bases lining up with TRBD1. Losses at the gene ends were 2 bases for V and 0 bases for J; bases not matched to a gene: 1. Germline CDR1 reads SQVTM; CDR2 reads ANQGSEA. This CDR3 region has 14 residues. The CDR3 DNA follows: TGCAGCGTTGAAAGGGACAGCTCCTACAATGAGCAGTTCTTC. Its protein is CSVERDSSYNEQFF.

The rearrangement joins TRBV9 to TRBJ2-7; no clear D. From germline, CDR1 is SGDLS and CDR2 YYNGEE. V was trimmed by 3 bases and J by 5 bases, leaving 9 bases between them. The CDR3 is 12 amino acids. The CDR3 loop reads CASSGLSHEQYF. The CDR3 DNA reads as TGTGCCAGCAGCGGACTTTCCCACGAGCAGTACTTC.

There are many counts of this clonotype. The chain links TRBV14 to TRBJ2-5; TRBD2 aligns across 11 bases. The CDR3 runs to 15 residues. V lost 3 bases to trimming and J lost 2 bases; unmatched junction nucleotides: 2. The germline gives CDR1 SGHDN, CDR2 FVKESK. CDR3 amino acids: CASSQIAGGQETQYF. For the CDR3, the DNA is TGTGCCAGCAGCCAGATAGCGGGGGGGCAAGAGACCCAGTACTTC.

Many counts were recorded for this clonotype. The chain combines TRBV4-3 with TRBJ1-4, with a tentative D call TRBD1 (5 bases). Germline CDR1 LGHNA, CDR2 YSLEER. CDR3 size: 16 residues. Trimming removed 0 bases from V and 5 bases from J, with 13 bases in between. This CDR3 is CASSQDPTVPNEKLFF. CDR3 DNA sequence: TGCGCCAGCAGCCAAGATCCGACAGTTCCGAATGAAAAACTGTTTTTT.

This clonotype was recorded many times. The genes are TRBV29-1 and TRBJ2-7, with 7 positions matching TRBD1. With V trimmed by 6 bases and J by 9 bases, 11 bases remained unmatched. The CDR3 runs 12 residues. Germline CDR1 SQVTM, CDR2 ANQGSEA. This chain's CDR3 is CSVGQNRGRQYF. CDR3 sequence (DNA): TGCAGCGTGGGACAAAACAGGGGTCGGCAGTACTTC.

The chain combines TRBV4-2 with TRBJ1-6; D gene uncertain. The germline V and J ends were trimmed by 2 bases and 7 bases, with 15 bases remaining between them. CDR1 LGHNA and CDR2 YNFKEQ come from the germline V gene. This CDR3 has 16 amino acids. CDR3: CASSQLPIGENSPLHF. In nucleotides, the CDR3 is TGTGCCAGCAGCCAACTGCCCATTGGAGAGAATTCACCCCTCCACTTT.

This clonotype appeared a few times. The J gene is TRBJ2-7, the V gene TRBV10-3; the match to TRBD1 covers 8 bases. The CDR3 consists of 15 residues. The germline gives CDR1 ENHRY, CDR2 SYGVKD. V dropped 0 bases and J dropped 4; count of bases not matched to a gene: 5. The CDR3 spells CAISESRTGPYEQYF. CDR3 DNA: TGTGCCATCAGTGAGTCTAGGACAGGGCCTTACGAGCAGTACTTC.

This clonotype was counted many times. The CDR3 bases are TGCAGTGCTAGCCGGTGGACCGGGGAGCTGTTTTTT. Amino acid sequence: CSASRWTGELFF. The gene calls are TRBV20-1 and TRBJ2-2; D unresolved. In germline, CDR1 is DFQATT, CDR2 SNEGSKA (reference sequence). Trimming took off 3 bases at V and 5 bases at J, with 7 bases between the two ends. The CDR3 loop spans 12 amino acids.

Points on this clonotype: Being one base from a much bigger clone, this may be a read error. V gene TRBV7-9 combines with J gene TRBJ1-1, with D possibly matching TRBD1 (6 bases). This CDR3 spans 14 amino acids. Trimming pared 9 bases from V and 3 bases from J, leaving 17 bases between. Germline CDR1 SEHNR, CDR2 FQNEAQ (reference sequence). Here the CDR3 reads CASFMAGDHTEAFF. CDR3 DNA sequence: TGTGCCAGTTTTATGGCAGGGGATCACACTGAAGCTTTCTTT.

The chain links TRBV9 to TRBJ2-7; D perhaps matches TRBD1 (6 bases). V shed 4 bases and J shed 3 bases, with 14 bases lying between them. Per germline, CDR1 SGDLS and CDR2 YYNGEE. The CDR3 runs to 14 residues. CDR3 protein: CASSTRDNNYEQYF. The CDR3 DNA is TGTGCCAGCAGCACCCGGGACAATAACTACGAGCAGTACTTC.

This clonotype appeared many times. The genes are TRBV7-9 and TRBJ2-7; possible D gene TRBD2, 6 bases. The CDR3 is 14 residues long. Trimming removed 2 bases at V and 3 bases at J, with 11 bases between. Germline V gives CDR1 SEHNR, CDR2 FQNEAQ (reference sequence). CDR3 protein: CASSLNGLYYEQYF. The CDR3 DNA sequence: TGTGCCAGCAGCTTAAACGGACTATACTACGAGCAGTACTTC. The whole variable domain, filled in from reference TRBV7-9 and TRBJ2-7, reads DTGVSQNPRHKITKRGQNVTFRCDPISEHNRLYWYRQTLGQGPEFLTYFQNEAQLEKSRLLSDRFSAERPKGSFSTLEIQRTEQGDSAMYLCASSLNGLYYEQYFGPGTRLTVT.

This clonotype has a handful of counts. V and J are TRBV7-9 and TRBJ1-2, with 7 nucleotides matching TRBD1. Per the germline V gene, CDR1 is SEHNR and CDR2 is FQNEAQ (reference sequence). V dropped 5 bases and J dropped 5; count of bases not matched to a gene: 11. The CDR3 is 15 residues long. CDR3 nucleotides: TGTGCCAGCAGCCCGCTCACCGCAGGGGGGTATGGCTACACCTTC. Protein product: CASSPLTAGGYGYTF.

This clonotype was found many times. This chain links TRBV6-2 or TRBV6-3 with TRBJ2-7; 9 positions match TRBD1. CDR1 is MNHEY and CDR2 is SVGEGT in the germline V gene. V lost 7 bases and J lost 5; bases outside the gene matches: 9. The CDR3 covers 14 residues. CDR3 sequence: CASTRTGEGNEQYF. The CDR3, as DNA: TGTGCCAGCACCCGGACAGGGGAGGGCAACGAGCAGTACTTC.

This clonotype was detected a few times. This chain connects TRBV3-1 to TRBJ1-2, with D hard to call. The CDR3 contains 14 residues. The ends were cut back, 5 bases at V and 12 bases at J, with 22 bases in the middle. CDR1 is LGHDT and CDR2 is YNNKEL in the germline V gene (reference sequence). The CDR3 coding sequence is TGTGCCAGCAGCGCTCAACCCAGCCCCCCGGTTAACACCTTC. This translates into CASSAQPSPPVNTF.